A single sample gave rise to the 18 T cell receptor beta chains below, sequenced in a study of regulatory T cells in long-lasting Graves disease. Time point specified: persistent/refractory GD, antithyroid drugs over 5 years with positive TRAb. Researchers made the TCR library from RNA that was extracted from PBMCs. According to the study, TCR beta libraries were built with iRepertoire HTBI primers and CDR3-region Arm-PCR. TCRdb fed the multiplex PCR reads into MiXCR, producing one record per CDR3 protein. The profile shows about 420,000 distinct CDR3 sequences, 20% to 30% of them singletons. Sequenced material: peripheral blood mononuclear cells (PBMCs), taken when the disease was refractory, from a patient treated with antithyroid drugs. The receptors were gathered from a female donor with Graves disease.

This clonotype was seen only a few times. The V gene is TRBV9, the J gene TRBJ2-1; 8 bases line up with TRBD2. V was pared by 0 bases and J by 3 bases, with 5 bases of the junction left unmatched. There are 16 residues in the CDR3. The V gene's germline CDR1 is SGDLS and CDR2 YYNGEE. CDR3 amino acids: CASSVGVAGNYNEQFF. The CDR3 bases are TGTGCCAGCAGCGTAGGGGTAGCGGGAAACTACAATGAGCAGTTCTTC.

With respect to this clonotype: A much bigger clone sits one base away, suggesting this may be a read error. This rearrangement joins TRBV7-9 to TRBJ2-1, with 10 bases matching TRBD2. V gave up 0 bases and J gave up 4 bases; unmatched junction bases: 0. The CDR3 has 15 amino acids. Germline V lookup: CDR1 SEHNR, CDR2 FQNEAQ (reference sequence). In DNA form, the CDR3 reads TGTGCCAGCAGCTTAGCACTAGCGGGGTACAATGAGCAGTTCTTC. Translating it yields CASSLALAGYNEQFF.

The chain links TRBV7-3 to TRBJ2-1; possibly TRBD1 for D (6 bases). The CDR3 length is 14 residues. V was pared by 5 bases and J by 4 bases, with 12 bases between. CDR1 is SGHTA, CDR2 FQGTGA, per germline. In DNA, the CDR3 is TGTGCCAGCAGCCGAACAGGGCTGTACAATGAGCAGTTCTTC. The encoded protein is CASSRTGLYNEQFF.

This clonotype came up a few times. The CDR3 is CASSFLFSAEETQYF. The CDR3 DNA follows: TGTGCCAGCAGCTTTTTATTTTCGGCGGAAGAGACCCAGTACTTC. The V call is TRBV5-6, the J call TRBJ2-5, with D hard to call. From germline, CDR1 is SGHDT and CDR2 YYEEEE. The V end lost 2 bases, the J end lost 3 bases, and 14 bases lay between the germline ends. CDR3 length equals 15 residues.

The chain carries TRBV20-1 and TRBJ2-7; 7 bases line up with TRBD1. Per the germline V gene, CDR1 is DFQATT and CDR2 is SNEGSKA (reference sequence). The CDR3 length is 13 residues. The J segment lost 2 bases and the V segment lost 5 bases, leaving 6 bases of the junction unmatched. The CDR3 nucleotides read TGCAGTGCTCGTCCGGGACAGACCTACGAGCAGTACTTC. It yields the protein CSARPGQTYEQYF.

Ten or more counts support this clonotype. The chain couples TRBV28 to TRBJ1-5; a possible D gene is TRBD1 (6 bases). Germline V CDR1 and CDR2: MDHEN, SYDVKM. This CDR3 has 13 amino acids. The germline V and J ends were trimmed by 8 bases and 5 bases, with 13 bases remaining between them. In nucleotides, the CDR3 is TGTGCCAGCCTTGGGGGGGGCTATCAGCCCCAGCATTTT. Amino acids: CASLGGGYQPQHF.

The CDR3 nucleotides read TGTGCCAGCAGCCTACGACCCTTAGGGAAGAATTCACCCCTCCACTTT. Translating it yields CASSLRPLGKNSPLHF. The chain has TRBV7-8 and TRBJ1-6, with D unresolved. CDR3 length equals 16 residues. V lost 5 bases and J 7 bases, leaving 18 bases between the germline ends. Germline V CDR1 and CDR2: SGHVS, FQNEAQ.

This sequence joins TRBV20-1 and TRBJ2-3, with 7 bases identical to TRBD2. V trimming: 5 bases; J trimming: 5 bases; junction bases outside the gene matches: 16. Germline V gene lookup returns CDR1 DFQATT and CDR2 SNEGSKA (reference sequence). CDR3 size: 16 residues. CDR3 sequence (DNA): TGCAGTGCTGCGGGAGATTTCGAAGGATTTGGAGATACGCAGTATTTT. Translated, it gives CSAAGDFEGFGDTQYF.

There are a few counts of this clonotype. The chain is built from TRBV20-1 and TRBJ2-7; 10 bases match TRBD1. The ends lost 5 bases at V and 5 bases at J; junction bases unmatched: 6. Germline lookup yields CDR1 DFQATT and CDR2 SNEGSKA (reference sequence). The CDR3 has 13 residues. For the CDR3, the DNA is TGCAGTGCTCCTTGGGACAGGGGAAACGAGCAGTACTTC. Residues: CSAPWDRGNEQYF.

This CDR3 is CASSLRTSATYEQYF. The CDR3 DNA follows: TGCGCCAGCAGCTTGAGGACTAGCGCTACCTACGAGCAGTACTTC. The chain uses TRBV5-1 and TRBJ2-7, with 9 bases matching TRBD2. This CDR3 spans 15 amino acids. Germline values: CDR1 SGHRS, CDR2 YFSETQ. Germline trimming cut 1 base from V and 2 bases from J; bases unmatched to any gene: 4.

This clonotype has at least ten counts. V is TRBV2 and J is TRBJ1-2; possible D gene TRBD1, 5 bases. Germline V gives CDR1 SNHLY, CDR2 FYNNEI. The CDR3 covers 15 residues. V gave up 6 bases and J gave up 5 bases, with 19 bases separating them. CDR3 residues: CASSDTLPGGYGYTF. CDR3 nucleotide sequence: TGTGCCAGCAGCGATACTCTGCCCGGGGGTTATGGCTACACCTTC.

This clonotype was observed at least ten times. This rearrangement joins TRBV28 to TRBJ1-5; D unclear. CDR1 and CDR2 (germline): MDHEN, SYDVKM. The CDR3 runs 14 residues. The V end was cut by 5 bases, the J end by 0 bases, with 8 bases between. CDR3 region: CASSNRYSNQPQHF. The CDR3 DNA is TGTGCCAGCAGTAATCGATATAGCAATCAGCCCCAGCATTTT.

This chain links TRBV20-1 with TRBJ2-7; TRBD2 is a possible D gene (6 bases). In germline, CDR1 is DFQATT, CDR2 SNEGSKA (reference sequence). The CDR3 totals 16 residues. V lost 1 base to trimming and J lost 4 bases, with 20 bases between them. The CDR3 DNA reads as TGCAGTGCTAGAGCAGTCCAAGCGCGAAGCGGGTACGAGCAGTACTTC. This encodes CSARAVQARSGYEQYF.

This clonotype occurred many times. The chain joins TRBV20-1 to TRBJ1-4; D is possibly TRBD1 (6 bases). The CDR3 extends over 14 amino acids. V lost 3 bases and J lost 5, with 13 bases in between. Germline loops: CDR1 DFQATT, CDR2 SNEGSKA (reference sequence). The CDR3 bases are TGCAGTGCTAGGGATACCGGGGGCAATGAAAAACTGTTTTTT. It yields the protein CSARDTGGNEKLFF.

The table lists this clonotype with many counts. The chain has TRBV12-3 or TRBV12-4 and TRBJ2-5, with 7 bases matching TRBD1. V lost 5 bases and J lost 7; bases outside the gene matches: 4. The CDR3 extends over 12 amino acids. This CDR3 is CASSRTGPTQYF. The CDR3 nucleotides are TGTGCCAGCAGTAGGACAGGACCGACCCAGTACTTC.

The V and J genes are TRBV7-2 and TRBJ2-2; 7 nucleotides line up with TRBD1. Per germline, CDR1 SGHTA and CDR2 FQGNSA. The CDR3 runs to 16 residues. V lost 1 base and J lost 2; bases outside the gene matches: 4. CDR3 amino acids: CASSLDGTANTGELFF. The CDR3 DNA follows: TGTGCCAGCAGCTTAGACGGGACAGCCAACACCGGGGAGCTGTTTTTT.

In this sample, this clonotype turned up a few times. The chain uses TRBV7-9 and TRBJ1-1; 7 bases map to TRBD1. CDR3 length: 15 residues. The ends lost 5 bases at V and 0 bases at J; junction bases unmatched: 6. Germline CDR1 is SEHNR and CDR2 is FQNEAQ (reference sequence). The chain's CDR3 is CASSQGGRVNTEAFF. The CDR3 coding sequence is TGTGCCAGCAGCCAGGGGGGTAGAGTGAACACTGAAGCTTTCTTT.

The V gene is TRBV19, the J gene TRBJ2-5, with D unresolved. The J call may not be correct, given that the DNA end is closer to TRBJ2-7. In germline, CDR1 is LNHDA, CDR2 SQIVND (reference sequence). This CDR3 is 12 amino acids long. This chain's CDR3 is CASRDLNYEQYF. The CDR3 DNA reads as TGTGCCAGTAGAGACCTGAACTACGAGCAGTACTTC.